The rows below give T cell receptor beta chains drawn from one sample of a study of regulatory T cells in long-lasting Graves disease. TCRdb called the multiplex PCR reads again in MiXCR, with one record for every CDR3 protein. Of 400,000 to 450,000 distinct CDR3 sequences listed, about 17% are singletons. The same data also contributed to another study, on T cells in Graves' hyperthyroidism and ophthalmopathy.

The input for sequencing was peripheral blood mononuclear cells (PBMCs), taken at new diagnosis, from a patient treated with antithyroid drugs. Every receptor here comes from a woman in her twenties or thirties with Graves disease. Each CDR3 is given with its conserved first and last residue. Fields, in order: D gene, clone size, J gene, V gene, CDR3 protein, CDR3 DNA. D genes are given only for firm matches. Not all rows give a size; the values are once, few, many and, for expanded clones, a class.

d_gene: -
abundance: -
j_gene: TRBJ2-3
v_gene: TRBV27
CDR3aa: CASSLGPSGGGDTQYF
CDR3nt: TGTGCCAGCAGTTTAGGCCCCTCCGGCGGCGGAGATACGCAGTATTTT

d_gene: -
abundance: many
j_gene: TRBJ1-6
v_gene: TRBV18
CDR3aa: CASSPGGNSPLHF
CDR3nt: TGTGCCAGCTCACCAGGGGGGAATTCACCCCTCCACTTT

d_gene: TRBD2
abundance: few
j_gene: TRBJ2-3
v_gene: TRBV9
CDR3aa: CASSVSGASGSFTDTQYF
CDR3nt: TGTGCCAGCAGCGTCTCTGGGGCTAGCGGGAGCTTCACAGATACGCAGTATTTT

d_gene: -
abundance: -
j_gene: TRBJ2-5
v_gene: TRBV29-1
CDR3aa: CSVVQGGETQYF
CDR3nt: TGCAGCGTTGTTCAGGGAGGAGAGACCCAGTACTTC

d_gene: -
abundance: many
j_gene: TRBJ1-5
v_gene: TRBV27
CDR3aa: CASSMSDQPQHF
CDR3nt: TGTGCCAGCAGTATGAGTGATCAGCCCCAGCATTTT

d_gene: -
abundance: few
j_gene: TRBJ1-3
v_gene: TRBV28
CDR3aa: CASSIRAPGSGNTIYF
CDR3nt: TGTGCCAGCAGTATCAGAGCCCCGGGCTCTGGAAACACCATATATTTT

d_gene: TRBD2
abundance: many
j_gene: TRBJ2-7
v_gene: TRBV2
CDR3aa: CASTPGLAGGSGEQYF
CDR3nt: TGTGCCAGTACGCCGGGACTAGCGGGAGGATCGGGGGAGCAGTACTTC

d_gene: -
abundance: -
j_gene: TRBJ2-2
v_gene: TRBV7-9
CDR3aa: CASSRGAGLRIGELFF
CDR3nt: TGTGCCAGCAGCCGCGGTGCGGGATTGCGGATCGGGGAGCTGTTTTTT

d_gene: -
abundance: many
j_gene: TRBJ2-1
v_gene: TRBV5-1
CDR3aa: CASSLKYNEQFF
CDR3nt: TGCGCCAGCAGCCTGAAATACAATGAGCAGTTCTTC

d_gene: -
abundance: many
j_gene: TRBJ2-7
v_gene: TRBV11-1
CDR3aa: CASSSRAHSYEQYF
CDR3nt: TGTGCCAGCAGCTCGCGGGCCCACTCCTACGAGCAGTACTTC

d_gene: TRBD1
abundance: few
j_gene: TRBJ2-3
v_gene: TRBV7-6
CDR3aa: CASSRRGQGLTDTQYF
CDR3nt: TGTGCCAGCAGCCGGAGGGGACAGGGACTTACAGATACGCAGTATTTT

d_gene: TRBD1
abundance: many
j_gene: TRBJ1-1
v_gene: TRBV20-1
CDR3aa: CSARTGNTEAFF
CDR3nt: TGCAGTGCTCGGACAGGGAACACTGAAGCTTTCTTT

d_gene: TRBD1
abundance: many
j_gene: TRBJ2-7
v_gene: TRBV10-3
CDR3aa: CAIRDREAEEQYF
CDR3nt: TGTGCCATCAGAGACAGGGAAGCTGAAGAGCAGTACTTC

d_gene: -
abundance: -
j_gene: TRBJ2-2
v_gene: TRBV4-1
CDR3aa: CASSQGVSANTGELFF
CDR3nt: TGCGCCAGCAGCCAAGGAGTCTCGGCGAACACCGGGGAGCTGTTTTTT

d_gene: -
abundance: -
j_gene: TRBJ2-7
v_gene: TRBV4-1
CDR3aa: CASSQAPSTGEQYF
CDR3nt: TGCGCCAGCAGCCAAGCGCCTAGCACCGGAGAGCAGTACTTC

d_gene: TRBD1
abundance: -
j_gene: TRBJ2-1
v_gene: TRBV6-1
CDR3aa: CASSTGTGEQFF
CDR3nt: TGTGCCAGCAGCACCGGGACAGGGGAGCAGTTCTTC

d_gene: -
abundance: many
j_gene: TRBJ2-3
v_gene: TRBV2
CDR3aa: CASRGRVGFSSTDTQYF
CDR3nt: TGTGCCAGCAGGGGCAGGGTTGGGTTTTCTAGCACAGATACGCAGTATTTT

d_gene: TRBD1
abundance: many
j_gene: TRBJ2-7
v_gene: TRBV10-3
CDR3aa: CATQDRDQTEQYF
CDR3nt: TGTGCCACCCAGGACAGGGACCAAACCGAGCAGTACTTC

d_gene: -
abundance: few
j_gene: TRBJ1-2
v_gene: TRBV19
CDR3aa: CASSKGRGYGEHGYTF
CDR3nt: TGTGCCAGTAGTAAGGGAAGGGGTTACGGGGAACATGGCTACACCTTC

d_gene: TRBD2
abundance: -
j_gene: TRBJ2-7
v_gene: TRBV5-1
CDR3aa: CASSPSSGGGYEQYF
CDR3nt: TGCGCCAGCAGCCCCTCTAGCGGAGGAGGTTACGAGCAGTACTTC

d_gene: -
abundance: many
j_gene: TRBJ1-5
v_gene: TRBV28
CDR3aa: CASSPVMNQPQHF
CDR3nt: TGTGCCAGCAGCCCCGTCATGAATCAGCCCCAGCATTTT

d_gene: -
abundance: many
j_gene: TRBJ2-7
v_gene: TRBV10-3
CDR3aa: CAISEFTGSYEQYF
CDR3nt: TGTGCCATCAGTGAGTTCACAGGATCCTACGAGCAGTACTTC

d_gene: -
abundance: many
j_gene: TRBJ2-1
v_gene: TRBV7-3
CDR3aa: CASSLRRLENEQFF
CDR3nt: TGTGCCAGCAGCTTAAGAAGGCTAGAGAATGAGCAGTTCTTC

d_gene: TRBD2
abundance: many
j_gene: TRBJ2-1
v_gene: TRBV6-2/TRBV6-3
CDR3aa: CASSYSAGVVYNEQFF
CDR3nt: TGTGCCAGCAGTTACTCGGCGGGAGTAGTCTACAATGAGCAGTTCTTC

d_gene: TRBD1
abundance: -
j_gene: TRBJ2-5
v_gene: TRBV28
CDR3aa: CASSLLRSNRDRGKETQYF
CDR3nt: TGTGCCAGCAGTTTACTTCGGTCAAATCGGGACAGGGGTAAAGAGACCCAGTACTTC

d_gene: -
abundance: -
j_gene: TRBJ1-1
v_gene: TRBV6-1
CDR3aa: CASREEGTEAFF
CDR3nt: TGTGCCAGCAGAGAGGAGGGCACTGAAGCTTTCTTT

d_gene: -
abundance: many
j_gene: TRBJ2-3
v_gene: TRBV6-1
CDR3aa: CASSASTDTQYF
CDR3nt: TGTGCCAGCAGCGCCTCGACAGATACGCAGTATTTT

d_gene: -
abundance: few
j_gene: TRBJ1-2
v_gene: TRBV4-1
CDR3aa: CASSQDPSERNGYTF
CDR3nt: TGCGCCAGCAGCCAAGATCCGTCCGAAAGGAATGGCTACACCTTC

d_gene: -
abundance: few
j_gene: TRBJ1-3
v_gene: TRBV6-1
CDR3aa: CASTMDGLSGNTIYF
CDR3nt: TGTGCCAGCACGATGGACGGTCTATCTGGAAACACCATATATTTT

d_gene: -
abundance: few
j_gene: TRBJ1-2
v_gene: TRBV13
CDR3aa: CASSFPQNYGYTF
CDR3nt: TGTGCCAGCAGCTTTCCACAGAACTATGGCTACACCTTC

d_gene: -
abundance: few
j_gene: TRBJ2-2
v_gene: TRBV6-1
CDR3aa: CASRRTIDSTGELFF
CDR3nt: TGTGCCAGCAGAAGAACGATTGACAGCACCGGGGAGCTGTTTTTT

d_gene: TRBD1
abundance: many
j_gene: TRBJ1-1
v_gene: TRBV28
CDR3aa: CASSLRDSKAFF
CDR3nt: TGTGCCAGCAGTCTCCGGGACAGTAAAGCTTTCTTT

d_gene: TRBD2
abundance: few
j_gene: TRBJ2-2
v_gene: TRBV5-1
CDR3aa: CASSLESGRALIAGELFF
CDR3nt: TGCGCCAGCAGCTTGGAAAGCGGGAGGGCCCTCATCGCCGGGGAGCTGTTTTTT

d_gene: TRBD1
abundance: few
j_gene: TRBJ2-5
v_gene: TRBV6-2/TRBV6-3
CDR3aa: CASIVTGGSGTQYF
CDR3nt: TGTGCCAGCATCGTAACAGGGGGGAGCGGGACCCAGTACTTC

d_gene: TRBD2
abundance: many
j_gene: TRBJ2-1
v_gene: TRBV10-3
CDR3aa: CAISGPSGDNEQFF
CDR3nt: TGTGCCATCAGTGGGCCTAGCGGTGACAATGAGCAGTTCTTC

d_gene: -
abundance: many
j_gene: TRBJ2-1
v_gene: TRBV18
CDR3aa: CASSPLDSGLSSYNEQFF
CDR3nt: TGTGCCAGCTCACCGCTCGATAGCGGACTGAGCTCCTACAATGAGCAGTTCTTC

d_gene: -
abundance: few
j_gene: TRBJ1-2
v_gene: TRBV9
CDR3aa: CASSGTSQTLNYGYTF
CDR3nt: TGTGCCAGCAGCGGGACCTCTCAGACTCTTAACTATGGCTACACCTTC

d_gene: -
abundance: many
j_gene: TRBJ2-3
v_gene: TRBV7-9
CDR3aa: CASSSRSGHGDTQYF
CDR3nt: TGTGCCAGCAGCTCCCGCAGCGGGCATGGCGATACGCAGTATTTT

d_gene: TRBD1
abundance: -
j_gene: TRBJ2-7
v_gene: TRBV27
CDR3aa: CASSLSRTGVYEQYF
CDR3nt: TGTGCCAGCAGTTTATCCAGGACAGGGGTGTACGAGCAGTACTTC

d_gene: TRBD2
abundance: -
j_gene: TRBJ2-7
v_gene: TRBV19
CDR3aa: CASKTSGGYEQYF
CDR3nt: TGTGCCAGCAAGACTAGCGGAGGATACGAGCAGTACTTC

d_gene: TRBD1
abundance: few
j_gene: TRBJ1-4
v_gene: TRBV18
CDR3aa: CASSSPTGGGKLFF
CDR3nt: TGTGCCAGCTCATCCCCAACAGGGGGGGGAAAACTGTTTTTT

d_gene: TRBD2
abundance: many
j_gene: TRBJ2-7
v_gene: TRBV6-1
CDR3aa: CASRKLAGEYEQYF
CDR3nt: TGTGCCAGCAGGAAACTAGCGGGAGAGTACGAGCAGTACTTC

d_gene: TRBD1
abundance: many
j_gene: TRBJ2-7
v_gene: TRBV28
CDR3aa: CASSYRPSPLLGQGDSYEQYF
CDR3nt: TGTGCCAGCAGTTACCGACCCTCCCCGCTCCTCGGACAGGGGGACTCCTACGAGCAGTACTTC

d_gene: -
abundance: -
j_gene: TRBJ1-3
v_gene: TRBV9
CDR3aa: CASSAKGFPGNTIYF
CDR3nt: TGTGCCAGCAGCGCCAAAGGGTTCCCTGGAAACACCATATATTTT

d_gene: -
abundance: many
j_gene: TRBJ1-3
v_gene: TRBV27
CDR3aa: CASSLGSGQGSGNTIYF
CDR3nt: TGTGCCAGCAGTTTAGGGTCGGGGCAGGGATCTGGAAACACCATATATTTT